This T cell receptor (beta chain) was recorded in a study of a mutant IDH1 vaccine in newly diagnosed glioma. Study information: Initiation of the vaccine course occurred 4-6 weeks after radiotherapy alone, or alongside temozolomide cycles. An approximately 62% male, approximately 40% female split and a mean age of about 40 years characterized treated patients. Patients were pretreated with radiotherapy, temozolomide, or both, mostly both.

As concerns this clone: Its target is unknown.

The CDR3 sequence is 12 residues long. Germline values: CDR1 MNHNY, CDR2 SVGAGI (reference sequence). Trimming cost V 5 bases and J 8 bases; bases outside gene matches: 2. Repertoires were generated with immunoSEQ multiplex PCR, while TCRdb's copy carries only in-frame clones and drops some. The table records roughly 120,000 clones, about nine tenths of them present only once. Stated time point: week 11, during vaccination. Vaccine doses each comprised 300 ug of mutant IDH1 20-mer peptide, with topical imiquimod. This sequence joins TRBV6-6 and TRBJ2-1; TRBD2 matches at 8 bases. The material sequenced was PBMCs, taken from a glioma patient whose treatment included an IDH1 peptide vaccine. The sequence came from a woman in her fifties or sixties with glioma. For the CDR3, the DNA is TGTGCCAGCAGTGGAGCGGGAGATGAGCAGTTCTTC. It yields the protein CASSGAGDEQFF.